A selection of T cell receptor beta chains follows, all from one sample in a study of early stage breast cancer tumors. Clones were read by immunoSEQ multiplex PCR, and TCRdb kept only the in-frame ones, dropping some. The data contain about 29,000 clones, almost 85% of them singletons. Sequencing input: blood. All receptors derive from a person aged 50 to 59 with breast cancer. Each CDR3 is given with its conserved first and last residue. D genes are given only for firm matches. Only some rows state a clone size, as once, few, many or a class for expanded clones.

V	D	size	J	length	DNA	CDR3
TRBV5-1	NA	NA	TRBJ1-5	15	TGCGCCAGCAGCTTGTCGGGGGGAGGCAATCAGCCCCAGCATTTT	CASSLSGGGNQPQHF
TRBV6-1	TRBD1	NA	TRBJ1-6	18	TGTGCCAGCAGTGAAAGGGGGGACAGGGGGCGTTATAATTCACCCCTCCACTTT	CASSERGDRGRYNSPLHF
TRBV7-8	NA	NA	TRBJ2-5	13	TGTGCCAGCAGCGCAGGACCGCGGGAGACCCAGTACTTC	CASSAGPRETQYF
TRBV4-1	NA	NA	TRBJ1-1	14	TGCGCCAGCAGGGGCGTTCTCCGAAACACTGAAGCTTTCTTT	CASRGVLRNTEAFF
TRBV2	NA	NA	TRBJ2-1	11	TGTGCCAGCAGTGAATCAACAGGGCAGGTCTTC	CASSESTGQVF
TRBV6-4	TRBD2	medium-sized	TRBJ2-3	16	TGTGCCAGCAGTGACTCTGCGGGGGGAAGCACAGATACGCAGTATTTT	CASSDSAGGSTDTQYF
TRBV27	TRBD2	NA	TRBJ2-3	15	TGTGCCAGCAGTTTTGAAACGGGGGGTGCAGATACGCAGTATTTT	CASSFETGGADTQYF
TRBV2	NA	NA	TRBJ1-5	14	TGTGCCAGCAGTGACTCCCTTAGCAATCAGCCCCAGCATTTT	CASSDSLSNQPQHF
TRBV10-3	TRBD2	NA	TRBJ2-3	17	TGTGCCATCAGTGAGTCAAGGACCGCGGGGGGAACAGATACGCAGTATTTT	CAISESRTAGGTDTQYF
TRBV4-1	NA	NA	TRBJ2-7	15	TGCGCCAGCAGCCAATCGCCCGGGAGCTCCTACGAGCAGTACTTC	CASSQSPGSSYEQYF
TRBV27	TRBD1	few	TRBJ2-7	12	TGTGCCAGCAGTAGACAGGGATACGAGCAGTACTTC	CASSRQGYEQYF
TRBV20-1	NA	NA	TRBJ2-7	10	TGCAGTGCTCCATACTACGAGCAGTACTTC	CSAPYYEQYF
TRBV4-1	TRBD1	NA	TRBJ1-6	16	TGCGCCAGCACCCCTTTTTCAGACAGGGGATCCTCACCCCTCCACTTT	CASTPFSDRGSSPLHF
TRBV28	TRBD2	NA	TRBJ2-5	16	TGTGCCAGCAGTTTAGCGGGGGGGCCTCCTGCTTGGACCCAGTACTTC	CASSLAGGPPAWTQYF
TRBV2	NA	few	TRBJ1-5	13	TGTGCCAGCAGCGGACATTTGATGCAGCCCCAGCATTTT	CASSGHLMQPQHF
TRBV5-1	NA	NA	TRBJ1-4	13	TGCGCCAGCAGCTCCGGAGGGGGTCGAAAACTGTTTTTT	CASSSGGGRKLFF
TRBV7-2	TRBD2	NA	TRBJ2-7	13	TGTGCCAGCAGCGTAAGCGGGAGGTACGAGCAGTACTTC	CASSVSGRYEQYF
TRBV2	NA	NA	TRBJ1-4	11	TGTGCCAGCAGTGATTACCGGATCCTGTTTTTT	CASSDYRILFF
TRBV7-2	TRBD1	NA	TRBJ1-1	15	TGTGCCAGCAGCTTGGGACAGGGGGTGAACACTGAAGCTTTCTTT	CASSLGQGVNTEAFF
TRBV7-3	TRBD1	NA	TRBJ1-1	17	TGTGCCAGCATCAAGGGGGGCACACAGGGGCTGAACACTGAAGCTTTCTTT	CASIKGGTQGLNTEAFF
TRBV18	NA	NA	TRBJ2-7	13	TGTGCCAGCTCGCCAAGGAGAGGCTACGAGCAGTACTTC	CASSPRRGYEQYF
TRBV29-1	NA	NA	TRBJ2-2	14	TGCAGCGTTGAAGGGACACCGAACACCGGGGAGCTGTTTTTT	CSVEGTPNTGELFF
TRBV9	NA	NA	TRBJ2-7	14	TGTGCCAGCAGCGTTGAGGGCAGGGCCTACGAGCAGTACTTC	CASSVEGRAYEQYF
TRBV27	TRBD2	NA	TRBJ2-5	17	TGTGCCAGCAGTCCGATGACTAGCGGGGGAGGAAAAGAGACCCAGTACTTC	CASSPMTSGGGKETQYF
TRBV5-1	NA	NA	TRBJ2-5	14	TGCGCCAGCAGCCGCGGGACAGCGCAAGAGACCCAGTACTTC	CASSRGTAQETQYF
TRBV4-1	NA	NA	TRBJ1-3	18	TGCGCCAGCAGGAGGGGGTCCGAGGGACTGCTTATCGGCAACACCATATATTTT	CASRRGSEGLLIGNTIYF
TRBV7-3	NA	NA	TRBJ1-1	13	TGTGCCAGCAGCCCAAACGGTTTATCTGAAGCTTTCTTT	CASSPNGLSEAFF
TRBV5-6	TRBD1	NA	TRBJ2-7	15	TGTGCCAGCAGCGTATCAACAGGGGGCCGGTACGAGCAGTACTTC	CASSVSTGGRYEQYF
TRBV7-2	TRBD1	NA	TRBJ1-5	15	TGTGCCAGCAGCGATACAGGGGTTCGGAATCAGCCCCAGCATTTT	CASSDTGVRNQPQHF
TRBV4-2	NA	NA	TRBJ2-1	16	TGTGCCAGCAGCCAACCCGGACCTTCGGGATACAATGAGCAGTTCTTC	CASSQPGPSGYNEQFF
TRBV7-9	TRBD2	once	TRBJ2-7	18	TGTGCCAGCAGCCCAATCCGGACTAGCGGGGGGCGCACCTACGAGCAGTACTTC	CASSPIRTSGGRTYEQYF
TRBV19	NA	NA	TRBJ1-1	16	TGTGCCAGTAGTATAGAGGCGACAGCCCTGAACACTGAAGCTTTCTTT	CASSIEATALNTEAFF
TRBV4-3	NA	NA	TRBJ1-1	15	TGCGCCAGCAGCCAGACCTGGACAGTGAACACTGAAGCTTTCTTT	CASSQTWTVNTEAFF
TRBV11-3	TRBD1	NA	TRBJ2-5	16	TGTGCCAGCAGCCCAACTGGGACAGGGGGTCAAGAGACCCAGTACTTC	CASSPTGTGGQETQYF
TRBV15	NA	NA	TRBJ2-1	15	TGTGCCACCAGCCCCCGGGGGGCCGAGTACAATGAGCAGTTCTTC	CATSPRGAEYNEQFF
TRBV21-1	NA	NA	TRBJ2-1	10	TGTGCCAGCAGAACGAATGAGCAGTTCTTC	CASRTNEQFF